This T cell receptor beta chain appears in the sequencing data of a study of blood T cell repertoires in COVID-19. This clone occurred many times. Participant-given clinical history determined each cohort assignment. Profiling relied on immunoSEQ multiplex PCR, and the TCRdb table lists in-frame clones only, not all of them. The table records almost 350,000 clones, 85% to 90% of them present only once. This CDR3 contains 17 residues. V lost 4 bases, J lost 2 bases, and 19 bases lay in between. Per germline, CDR1 SGHDT and CDR2 YYEEEE. The clonotype originates from a woman in her thirties who had been exposed to COVID-19. The sequenced sample was PBMCs or T cells enriched from blood (not recorded which). The V call is TRBV5-6, the J call TRBJ2-1; D gene uncertain. The CDR3 sequence is CASSQAVVPQAYNEQFF. For the CDR3, the DNA is TGTGCCAGCAGCCAAGCCGTTGTCCCGCAGGCCTACAATGAGCAGTTCTTC.